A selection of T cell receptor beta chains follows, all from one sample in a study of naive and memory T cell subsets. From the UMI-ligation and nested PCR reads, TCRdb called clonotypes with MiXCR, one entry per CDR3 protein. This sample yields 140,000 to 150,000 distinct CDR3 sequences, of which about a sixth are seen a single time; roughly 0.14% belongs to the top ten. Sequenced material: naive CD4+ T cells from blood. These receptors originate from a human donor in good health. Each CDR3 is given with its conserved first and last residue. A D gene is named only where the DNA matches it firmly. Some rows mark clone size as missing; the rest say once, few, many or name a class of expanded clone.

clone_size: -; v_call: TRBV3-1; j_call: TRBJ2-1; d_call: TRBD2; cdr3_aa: CASSLLAANSYNEQFF; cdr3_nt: TGTGCCAGCAGCCTACTAGCGGCCAACTCCTACAATGAGCAGTTCTTC
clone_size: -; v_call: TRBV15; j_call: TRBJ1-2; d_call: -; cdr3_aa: CATSSLAGYTF; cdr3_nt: TGTGCCACCAGCAGTTTGGCCGGCTACACCTTC
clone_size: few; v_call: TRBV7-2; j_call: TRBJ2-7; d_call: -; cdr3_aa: CASSLIAAYEQYF; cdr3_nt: TGTGCCAGCAGCTTAATAGCTGCCTACGAGCAGTACTTC
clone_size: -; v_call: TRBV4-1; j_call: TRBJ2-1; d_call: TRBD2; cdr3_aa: CASSQEGSGRGRFF; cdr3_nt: TGCGCCAGCAGCCAAGAAGGTAGCGGGAGAGGTCGGTTCTTC
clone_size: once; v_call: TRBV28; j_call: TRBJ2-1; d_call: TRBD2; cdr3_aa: CASNSPGTSFEQFF; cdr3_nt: TGTGCCAGCAACAGTCCCGGGACTAGCTTTGAGCAGTTCTTC
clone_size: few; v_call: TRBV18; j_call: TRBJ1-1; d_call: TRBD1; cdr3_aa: CASSQTGENTEAFF; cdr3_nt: TGTGCCAGCTCACAGACAGGGGAGAACACTGAAGCTTTCTTT
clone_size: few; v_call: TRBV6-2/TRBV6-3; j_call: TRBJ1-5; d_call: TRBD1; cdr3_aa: CASSQLTGGNQPQHF; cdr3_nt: TGTGCCAGCAGTCAACTAACAGGGGGCAATCAGCCCCAGCATTTT
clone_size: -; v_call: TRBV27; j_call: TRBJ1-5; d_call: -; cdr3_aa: CASKPLRDNQPQHF; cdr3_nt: TGTGCCAGCAAACCCCTCAGGGACAATCAGCCCCAGCATTTT
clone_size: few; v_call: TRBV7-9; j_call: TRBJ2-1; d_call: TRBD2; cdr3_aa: CASSLGRSGQSSYNEQFF; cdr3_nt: TGTGCCAGCAGCTTAGGGCGTAGCGGGCAATCCTCCTACAATGAGCAGTTCTTC
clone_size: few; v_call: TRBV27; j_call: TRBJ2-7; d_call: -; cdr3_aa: CASSSLSDTLPTYEQYF; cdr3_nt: TGTGCCAGCAGTTCATTAAGCGACACTCTACCGACCTACGAGCAGTACTTC
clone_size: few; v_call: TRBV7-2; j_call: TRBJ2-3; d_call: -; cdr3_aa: CASSFLAVTQYF; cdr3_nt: TGTGCCAGCAGCTTCTTAGCGGTAACGCAGTATTTT
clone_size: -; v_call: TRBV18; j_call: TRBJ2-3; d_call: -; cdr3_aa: CASSRTLTDTQYF; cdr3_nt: TGTGCCAGCTCACGAACCCTCACAGATACGCAGTATTTT
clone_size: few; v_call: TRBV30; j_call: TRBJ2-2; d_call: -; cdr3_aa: CALGRRTGELFF; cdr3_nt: TGTGCCTTGGGCCGGCGGACCGGGGAGCTGTTTTTT
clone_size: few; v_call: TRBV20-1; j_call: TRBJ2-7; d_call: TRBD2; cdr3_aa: CSAYAPSGSYEQYF; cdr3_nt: TGCAGTGCGTACGCCCCTAGCGGCTCCTACGAGCAGTACTTC
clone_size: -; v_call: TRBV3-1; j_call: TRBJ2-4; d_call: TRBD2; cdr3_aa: CASSTLAGVAPSKNIQYF; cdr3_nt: TGTGCCAGCAGCACACTAGCGGGAGTGGCCCCTAGCAAAAACATTCAGTACTTC
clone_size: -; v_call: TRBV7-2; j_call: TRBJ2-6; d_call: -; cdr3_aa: CASSIDSSAGANVLTF; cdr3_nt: TGTGCCAGCAGCATTGACAGTTCCGCTGGGGCCAACGTCCTGACTTTC
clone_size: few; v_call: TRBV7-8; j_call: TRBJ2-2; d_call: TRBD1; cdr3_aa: CASSLEIYRGPRAGELFF; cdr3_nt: TGTGCCAGCAGCTTAGAGATCTACAGGGGTCCGCGAGCCGGGGAGCTGTTTTTT
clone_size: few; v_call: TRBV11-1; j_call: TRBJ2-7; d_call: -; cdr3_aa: CASSLAGHEQYF; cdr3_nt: TGTGCCAGCAGCTTGGCAGGACACGAGCAGTACTTC
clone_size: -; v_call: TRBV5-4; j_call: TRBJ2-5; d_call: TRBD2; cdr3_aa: CASSLAEDQETQYF; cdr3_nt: TGTGCCAGCAGCCTAGCGGAAGACCAAGAGACCCAGTACTTC
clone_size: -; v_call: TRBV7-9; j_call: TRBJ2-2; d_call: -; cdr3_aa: CASNLGVAGNTGELFF; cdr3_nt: TGTGCCAGCAACTTGGGTGTGGCAGGAAACACCGGGGAGCTGTTTTTT
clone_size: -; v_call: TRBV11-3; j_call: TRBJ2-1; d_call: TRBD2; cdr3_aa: CASSPPQGTSGIGNEQFF; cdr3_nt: TGTGCCAGCAGCCCACCACAGGGGACTAGCGGGATAGGGAATGAGCAGTTCTTC
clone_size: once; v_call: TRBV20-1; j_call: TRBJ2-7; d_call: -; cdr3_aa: CSGTRGDEQYF; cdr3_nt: TGCAGTGGGACCCGAGGGGACGAGCAGTACTTC
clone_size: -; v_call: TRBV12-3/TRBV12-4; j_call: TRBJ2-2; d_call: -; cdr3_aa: CASSLDGAVTGELFF; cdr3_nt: TGTGCCAGCAGTCTTGATGGGGCGGTCACCGGGGAGCTGTTTTTT
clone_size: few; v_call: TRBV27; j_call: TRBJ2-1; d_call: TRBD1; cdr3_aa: CASKLDRGRRNEQFF; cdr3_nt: TGTGCCAGCAAGCTGGACAGGGGGCGTCGCAATGAGCAGTTCTTC
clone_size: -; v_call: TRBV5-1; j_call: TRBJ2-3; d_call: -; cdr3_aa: CASSLAGGGFGDTQYF; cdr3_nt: TGCGCCAGCAGCTTGGCCGGGGGAGGTTTTGGAGATACGCAGTATTTT
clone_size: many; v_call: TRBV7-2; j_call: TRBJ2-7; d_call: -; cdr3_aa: CASSLLGPGAYEQYF; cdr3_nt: TGTGCCAGCAGCTTATTAGGTCCAGGAGCCTACGAGCAGTACTTC
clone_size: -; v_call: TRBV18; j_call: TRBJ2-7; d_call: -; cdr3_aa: CASSPPGEYEQYF; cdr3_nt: TGTGCCAGCTCACCTCCAGGAGAGTACGAGCAGTACTTC
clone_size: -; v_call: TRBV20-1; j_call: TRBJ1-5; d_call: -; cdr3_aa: CSASEQGDQPQHF; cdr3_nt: TGCAGTGCTAGCGAGCAGGGAGATCAGCCCCAGCATTTT
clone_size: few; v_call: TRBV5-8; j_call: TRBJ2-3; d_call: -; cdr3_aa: CASSSERTATHF; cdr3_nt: TGTGCCAGCAGCTCGGAAAGGACGGCCACCCATTTT
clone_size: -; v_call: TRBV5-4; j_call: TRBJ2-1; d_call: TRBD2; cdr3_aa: CASSPGGDLGIHEQFF; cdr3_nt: TGTGCCAGCAGCCCGGGGGGGGACTTGGGGATCCATGAGCAGTTCTTC
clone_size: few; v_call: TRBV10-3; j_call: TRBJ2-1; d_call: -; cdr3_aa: CAISEQSHNEQFF; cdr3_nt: TGTGCCATCAGTGAGCAGAGTCACAATGAGCAGTTCTTC
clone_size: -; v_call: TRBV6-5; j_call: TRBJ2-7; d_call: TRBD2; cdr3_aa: CASSYSGLAGSYEQYF; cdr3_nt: TGTGCCAGCAGTTACTCTGGACTAGCAGGCTCCTACGAGCAGTACTTC
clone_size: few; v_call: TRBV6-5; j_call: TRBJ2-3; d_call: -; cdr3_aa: CASSYSPDLSTDTQYF; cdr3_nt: TGTGCCAGCAGTTACTCACCGGACCTCAGCACAGATACGCAGTATTTT
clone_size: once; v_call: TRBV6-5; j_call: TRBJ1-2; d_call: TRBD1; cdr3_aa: CASSPNTGGHDYTF; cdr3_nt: TGTGCCAGCAGTCCGAACACAGGGGGCCATGACTACACCTTC
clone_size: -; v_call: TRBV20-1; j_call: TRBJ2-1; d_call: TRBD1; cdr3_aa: CSAGETGKNDNEQFF; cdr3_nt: TGCAGTGCTGGGGAGACAGGGAAAAACGACAATGAGCAGTTCTTC
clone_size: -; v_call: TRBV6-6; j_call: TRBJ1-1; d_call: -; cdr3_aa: CANSYGSSTDKAFF; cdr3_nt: TGTGCCAACAGTTACGGGAGTTCGACAGACAAAGCTTTCTTT
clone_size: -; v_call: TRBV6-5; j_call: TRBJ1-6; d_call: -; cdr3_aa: CASSYSKDSPLHF; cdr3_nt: TGTGCCAGCAGTTACTCTAAGGATTCACCCCTCCACTTT
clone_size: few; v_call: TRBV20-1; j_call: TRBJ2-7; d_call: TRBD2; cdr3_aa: CSARDSRREGRYEQYF; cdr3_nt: TGCAGTGCTAGGGATTCCCGGCGGGAGGGCCGATACGAGCAGTACTTC
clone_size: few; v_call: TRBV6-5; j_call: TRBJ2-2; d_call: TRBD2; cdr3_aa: CASTPGLAGGNTGELFF; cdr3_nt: TGTGCCAGCACCCCGGGACTAGCGGGAGGGAACACCGGGGAGCTGTTTTTT
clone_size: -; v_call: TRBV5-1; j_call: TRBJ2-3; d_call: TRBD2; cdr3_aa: CASSQPPGLSTDTQYF; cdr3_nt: TGCGCCAGCAGCCAGCCACCGGGACTAAGCACAGATACGCAGTATTTT
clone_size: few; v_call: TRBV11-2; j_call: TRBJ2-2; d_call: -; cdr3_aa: CASSSGVLTVTGELFF; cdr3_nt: TGTGCCAGCAGCTCGGGGGTTCTAACGGTGACCGGGGAGCTGTTTTTT
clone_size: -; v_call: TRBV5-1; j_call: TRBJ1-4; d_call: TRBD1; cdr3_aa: CASSRSGQGGEKLFF; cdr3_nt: TGCGCCAGCAGCCGATCAGGACAGGGGGGAGAAAAACTGTTTTTT
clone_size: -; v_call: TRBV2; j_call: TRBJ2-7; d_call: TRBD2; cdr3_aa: CASRRGGEQYF; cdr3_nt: TGTGCCAGCAGGAGGGGAGGGGAGCAGTACTTC
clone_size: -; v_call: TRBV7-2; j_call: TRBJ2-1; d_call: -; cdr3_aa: CASSLDLWNEQFF; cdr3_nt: TGTGCCAGCAGCTTAGATTTGTGGAATGAGCAGTTCTTC
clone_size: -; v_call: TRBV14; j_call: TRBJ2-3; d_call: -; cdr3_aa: CASSQVTQSVRSADTQYF; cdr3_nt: TGTGCCAGCAGCCAAGTAACCCAGAGTGTCCGATCTGCAGATACGCAGTATTTT
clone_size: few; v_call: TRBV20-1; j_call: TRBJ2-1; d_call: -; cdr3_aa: CSASSSAYNEQFF; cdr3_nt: TGCAGTGCATCCTCTAGCGCGTACAATGAGCAGTTCTTC
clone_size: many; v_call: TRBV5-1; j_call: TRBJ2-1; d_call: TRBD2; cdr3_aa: CASSEGTSGYNEQFF; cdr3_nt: TGCGCCAGCAGCGAGGGGACTAGCGGCTACAATGAGCAGTTCTTC
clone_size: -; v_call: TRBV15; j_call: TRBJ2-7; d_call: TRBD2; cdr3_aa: CATSRELAGNYEQYF; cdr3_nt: TGTGCCACCAGCAGAGAACTAGCGGGAAACTACGAGCAGTACTTC
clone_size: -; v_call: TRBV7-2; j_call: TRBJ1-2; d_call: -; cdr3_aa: CASSPLTAYYGYTF; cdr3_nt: TGTGCCAGCAGCCCCTTGACAGCCTACTATGGCTACACCTTC